This T cell receptor beta chain was observed in a study of OX40 agonist ivuxolimab in advanced cancers. For the study in its entirety: Ivuxolimab was an agonistic, fully human IgG2 monoclonal antibody directed against OX40 (CD134), a costimulatory receptor. Intravenous ivuxolimab was administered to patients every 2 weeks at six dose levels: 0.01, 0.1, 0.3, 1.5, 3 and 10 mg/kg. Among the 52 dose-escalation patients, around 20 had hepatocellular carcinoma, around 15 melanoma, 9 renal cell carcinoma and 9 head and neck cancer. In the dose-escalation cohort, 82.7% of patients were male, and the mean age was approximately 60 years, with a range of 23 to 79. Patients were allowed to have had prior anti-PD-1, anti-PD-L1 or anti-CTLA-4 therapy, and approximately 41% of the dose-escalation patients had previously received checkpoint inhibitors. Partial responses occurred in three dose-escalation patients, of whom one had hepatocellular carcinoma and two had cutaneous melanoma. Peripheral TCRbeta sequencing aimed to test whether ivuxolimab altered TCR sequence diversity and caused clonal T-cell expansion. The paper reports the monotherapy dose-escalation portion (N = 52 patients) of the phase I ivuxolimab trial.

Note on this clone: Its antigen is still unknown. No base quality information exists; no much larger clone differs at one position.

To sequence the TCRbeta CDR3 region, genomic DNA was isolated from the sorted cells. The immunoSEQ Assay was used for sequencing of TCRbeta CDR3 regions. Not all clones reach the TCRdb copy of this immuneACCESS table, which keeps in-frame sequences only. Checked studies attribute under half of the gap to unresolved V genes and leave the rest unexplained. This sample gives under 85,000 clones in total; about 93% of them show up just once. The ten largest clones add up to roughly 20% of the sample. The trial excluded patients who had a history of autoimmune disease or were on systemic immunosuppression. Peripheral blood for TCR sequencing was drawn from every dose cohort at baseline, at cycle 4 day 1 and at cycle 7 day 1. The samples were drawn from a first-in-human, open-label, multicenter phase I dose-escalation trial of ivuxolimab. The trial enrolled adults with locally advanced or metastatic head and neck squamous cell, hepatocellular, melanoma or renal cell carcinoma. CD4+ and CD8+ T cells were sorted separately from peripheral blood before TCR sequencing.

Including the terminal cysteine and phenylalanine, the CDR3 comprises 18 residues. Just the 54-base CDR3 DNA is kept, in frame starting at base 1. Based on the germline V gene, the CDR1 and CDR2 sequences are SGHDN and FVKESK. At the junction V is shortened by 0 bases and J by 3 bases; bases outside the gene matches: 9. Overall study results and their limits: In the 0.1-3.0 mg/kg groups, partial responders were among the patients with the lowest normalized peripheral clonal expansion, particularly in CD8+ T cells. At doses of 0.1 to 3.0 mg/kg, clonal expansion of both CD4+ and CD8+ T cells in blood was seen between baseline and week 6. Low levels of normalized T-cell clonal expansion were also seen in some patients who did not respond. After ivuxolimab, CD8+ T cells had more expanded clones than CD4+ T cells on average. Which antigens the clonally expanded peripheral T cells were specific for was not determined.

The material sequenced was CD4+ or CD8+ T cells sorted from blood, taken in a trial of the OX40 agonist ivuxolimab. The source of this sequence is an adult with an advanced solid tumor such as melanoma, head and neck, liver or kidney cancer. This chain joins TRBV14 to TRBJ2-1; 9 of the junction bases match TRBD1. The DNA reads TGTGCCAGCAGCCAAGATCCCTCCGGGACAGGGTTCTACAATGAGCAGTTCTTC. Its translation is CASSQDPSGTGFYNEQFF.